Following are 32 T cell receptor beta chains from one sample sequenced in a study of T cell responses to AZD1222 COVID-19 vaccine. Profiled with immunoSEQ multiplex PCR; TCRdb holds only in-frame clones, not every one. The repertoire holds about 120,000 clones, with approximately 86% as singletons. The sequencing used peripheral blood, collected 28 days after the second AZD1222 dose. These receptors all come from an adult who received the AZD1222 COVID-19 vaccine.

The rearrangement joins TRBV7-9 to TRBJ1-1, with TRBD1 matching over 8 bases. Germline V gene lookup returns CDR1 SEHNR and CDR2 FQNEAQ (reference sequence). The CDR3 contains 14 residues. The V segment lost 3 bases and the J segment 5 bases; nucleotides outside the gene matches: 5. The CDR3 coding sequence is TGTGCCAGCAGCTTGCCAGGGGGCGCGACTGAAGCTTTCTTT. Its protein product is CASSLPGGATEAFF.

The count of this clone is one. The chain uses TRBV7-3 and TRBJ2-2, with D perhaps matching TRBD1 or TRBD2 (5 bases each). Germline V gene sequence: CDR1 SGHTA, CDR2 FQGTGA. The CDR3 contains 15 residues. Trimming left V 3 bases short and J 0 bases short, with 8 bases between. For the CDR3, the DNA is TGTGCCAGCAGCTTCGAGGGGCCGAACACCGGGGAGCTGTTTTTT. This encodes CASSFEGPNTGELFF.

This clone was seen more than once but under ten times. The chain links TRBV28 to TRBJ1-2, with 8 positions matching TRBD1. V lost 2 bases to trimming and J lost 5 bases; unmatched junction nucleotides: 13. The germline V gene has CDR1 MDHEN and CDR2 SYDVKM. This CDR3 is 17 amino acids long. CDR3 nucleotides: TGTGCCAGCAGTTTACTAGCGGGGGACAGGCGGATTTATGGCTACACCTTC. Amino acid sequence: CASSLLAGDRRIYGYTF.

The chain joins TRBV7-2 to TRBJ1-1, with 8 bases matching TRBD1. The junction had 21 bases not matched to a gene; V was cut back by 0 bases and J by 6 bases. CDR3 length: 20 amino acids. CDR1 and CDR2 from the germline V gene are SGHTA and FQGNSA. The CDR3 sequence is CASSLAGQEGYIPRRSEAFF. In DNA, the CDR3 is TGTGCCAGCAGCTTAGCGGGACAGGAAGGGTACATCCCCCGGCGGTCTGAAGCTTTCTTT.

The chain couples TRBV10-2 to TRBJ1-2, with D hard to call. The CDR3 is 14 amino acids. V was clipped by 3 bases and J by 4 bases, with 12 bases between them. Germline V gene data show CDR1 as WSHSY and CDR2 as SAAADI. For the CDR3, the DNA is TGCGCCAGCAGTGATGGCAGCCCGTTCTATGGCTACACCTTC. Amino acids: CASSDGSPFYGYTF.

V usage is TRBV6-5 and J usage is TRBJ1-1; TRBD1 aligns across 8 bases. In germline, CDR1 is MNHEY, CDR2 SVGAGI. The junction had 3 bases not matched to a gene; V was cut back by 0 bases and J by 3 bases. This CDR3 is 15 amino acids long. The CDR3 loop reads CASSYSGTGDTEAFF. CDR3 bases: TGTGCCAGCAGTTACTCCGGGACAGGAGACACTGAAGCTTTCTTT.

This clone is medium-sized by share. The CDR3: CASSVVGFGYTF. CDR3 coding DNA: TGTGCCAGCAGCGTGGTCGGATTTGGCTACACCTTC. The chain combines TRBV9 with TRBJ1-2; D gene unclear. Germline V gene lookup returns CDR1 SGDLS and CDR2 YYNGEE. V shed 2 bases and J shed 7 bases, with 9 bases lying between them. The CDR3 sequence is 12 residues long.

The chain employs TRBV15 and TRBJ1-5; 8 positions agree with TRBD1. CDR1 and CDR2 from the germline V gene are LNHNV and YYDKDF (reference sequence). V trimming: 5 bases; J trimming: 3 bases; junction bases outside the gene matches: 12. This CDR3 is built from 17 residues. The CDR3 here is CATSRRTGSALNQPQHF. DNA for the CDR3: TGTGCCACCAGCCGTCGGACAGGGAGTGCTCTCAATCAGCCCCAGCATTTT.

The chain recombines TRBV3-1 (or the pseudogene TRBV3-2) with TRBJ1-1, with D perhaps TRBD1 (5 bases). V dropped 1 base and J dropped 7 bases, with 16 bases sitting between them. Germline V gives CDR1 LGHDT, CDR2 YNNKEL (reference sequence). The length of the CDR3 is 15 residues. This CDR3 reads CASSQGNRPLFEAFF. The CDR3 DNA reads TGTGCCAGCAGCCAAGGGAACAGGCCACTGTTTGAAGCTTTCTTT.

This clone turned up a few times. V usage is TRBV5-1 and J usage is TRBJ2-7; a possible D gene is TRBD1 (6 bases). Trimming stripped 4 bases from V and 3 bases from J, with 11 bases between. In germline, CDR1 is SGHRS, CDR2 YFSETQ. This CDR3 region has 13 residues. CDR3 loop: CASSKTGRYEQYF. CDR3 DNA: TGCGCCAGCAGCAAAACAGGGCGCTACGAGCAGTACTTC.

This chain uses TRBV6-5 with TRBJ2-6; no clear D. The V gene lost 6 bases and the J gene lost 0 bases, with 3 bases spanning the gap. The germline gives CDR1 MNHEY, CDR2 SVGAGI. This CDR3 has 13 residues. DNA of the CDR3: TGTGCCAGCAGAAGCTCTGGGGCCAACGTCCTGACTTTC. Encoded protein: CASRSSGANVLTF.

This clone was observed a few times. The rearrangement uses TRBV29-1 and TRBJ2-7; the D gene could be TRBD1 or TRBD2 (5 bases each). The V end lost 6 bases, the J end lost 6 bases, and 12 bases lay between the germline ends. The length of the CDR3 is 11 residues. Germline V gives CDR1 SQVTM, CDR2 ANQGSEA. The CDR3 nucleotides are TGCAGCGTGCTTCACGGGACCGAGCAGTACTTC. It codes for CSVLHGTEQYF.

The rearrangement links TRBV3-1 (or the pseudogene TRBV3-2) to TRBJ1-2, with 7 bases fitting TRBD1. The germline CDR1 and CDR2 sequences are LGHDT and YNNKEL (reference sequence). This CDR3 contains 13 residues. V lost 4 bases to trimming and J lost 6 bases; unmatched junction nucleotides: 5. CDR3 nucleotides: TGTGCCAGCAGCCCTCAGGGGGTTAATGGCTACACCTTC. It translates to CASSPQGVNGYTF.

The CDR3 nucleotides are TGCAGTGCTAGTAAAGCAGGCTTGAACACTGAAGCTTTCTTT. It encodes CSASKAGLNTEAFF. V gene TRBV20-1 combines with J gene TRBJ1-1; no definite D call. V was cut by 3 bases and J by 0 bases, with 11 bases left in between. The CDR3 has 14 residues. Germline V gene lookup returns CDR1 DFQATT and CDR2 SNEGSKA (reference sequence).

The chain is built from TRBV6-5 and TRBJ2-5, with 9 bases identical to TRBD2. Trimming removed 6 bases from V and 10 bases from J; junction bases left unmatched: 3. CDR1 is MNHEY and CDR2 is SVGAGI in the germline V gene. This CDR3 has 11 residues. DNA for the CDR3: TGTGCCAGCAGCCTAGCGGGGATCCAGTACTTC. As protein: CASSLAGIQYF.

The chain is built from TRBV2 and TRBJ2-7, with D possibly being TRBD1 (6 bases). The CDR3 extends over 13 amino acids. The germline V gene has CDR1 SNHLY and CDR2 FYNNEI. Deletions cut 6 bases from V and 1 base from J, with 10 bases between. CDR3 nucleotides: TGTGCCAGCAGATGGACAGCTTCCTACGAGCAGTACTTC. It encodes CASRWTASYEQYF.

The rearrangement joins TRBV12-2 to TRBJ1-5; no DNA check was done on the table's D call, TRBD1. TRBV12-2 is deemed a pseudogene. This CDR3 is 16 amino acids long. The CDR3 DNA is TGTGCAAGTCGCTTAGTTCAGGGGATTAGCAATCAGCCCCAGCATTTT. Residues: CASRLVQGISNQPQHF.

This clone appeared a few times. This chain links TRBV24-1 with TRBJ2-2, with 16 bases fitting TRBD2. The J segment lost 5 bases and the V segment lost 6 bases, leaving 11 bases of the junction unmatched. Germline V lookup: CDR1 KGHDR, CDR2 SFDVKD. The CDR3 length is 19 residues. CDR3 DNA sequence: TGTGCCACCAGTTTACCCGGGACTAGCGGGGGGGCAAGGACCGGGGAGCTGTTTTTT. Translating gives CATSLPGTSGGARTGELFF.

The chain joins TRBV14 to TRBJ2-3; 9 bases align to TRBD2. The CDR3 sequence is 15 residues long. V lost 3 bases to trimming and J lost 6 bases; unmatched junction nucleotides: 7. The germline gives CDR1 SGHDN, CDR2 FVKESK. The CDR3 DNA reads TGTGCCAGCAGCCAGACTAGCGGAAACAGGGATACGCAGTATTTT. Encoded protein: CASSQTSGNRDTQYF.

In its sample, this clone was seen a few times. The chain recombines TRBV4-1 with TRBJ1-2, with 7 bases aligning to TRBD1. With 2 bases clipped from V and 0 bases from J, the junction kept 9 bases outside the gene matches. This CDR3 contains 17 residues. CDR1 is MGHRA and CDR2 is YSYEKL in the germline V gene. The CDR3: CASSQYTRDRANYGYTF. The CDR3 coding sequence is TGCGCCAGCAGCCAATATACACGGGACAGAGCTAACTATGGCTACACCTTC.

This clone was detected a few times. The chain has TRBV5-8 and TRBJ2-3, with D perhaps TRBD1 (6 bases). The CDR3 consists of 15 residues. Germline V gene lookup returns CDR1 SGHTS and CDR2 YDEGEE. V was clipped by 0 bases and J by 2 bases, with 10 bases between them. In DNA, the CDR3 is TGTGCCAGCAGCTTGGTACGGACAGCCACAGATACGCAGTATTTT. Amino acids: CASSLVRTATDTQYF.

The chain uses TRBV30 and TRBJ1-1; the D gene is possibly TRBD1 (5 bases). CDR1 GTSNPN and CDR2 SVGIG come from the germline V gene (reference sequence). The V end was cut by 0 bases, the J end by 4 bases, with 9 bases between. The CDR3 has 13 amino acids. The CDR3 protein is CAWSVGTGTEAFF. The CDR3 nucleotides read TGTGCCTGGAGTGTAGGCACAGGCACTGAAGCTTTCTTT.

The V call is TRBV5-4, the J call TRBJ1-1; no firm D call. This CDR3 has 17 amino acids. Trimming stripped 4 bases from V and 1 base from J, with 20 bases between. Germline V gene sequence: CDR1 SGHNT, CDR2 YYREEE (reference sequence). The CDR3 nucleotides read TGTGCCAGCAGCGCCCTACAGACTTTGAGAGGGAACACTGAAGCTTTCTTT. This gives the protein CASSALQTLRGNTEAFF.

The V and J genes are TRBV4-2 and TRBJ2-2; D possibly uses TRBD1 or TRBD2 (5 bases each). Germline-derived CDR1 and CDR2 are LGHNA and YNFKEQ. This CDR3 is 16 amino acids long. The V end lost 4 bases, the J end lost 4 bases, and 16 bases lay between the germline ends. In DNA form, the CDR3 reads TGTGCCAGCAGCCTGTCCTGGGGGTCGGGCACCGGGGAGCTGTTTTTT. Residues: CASSLSWGSGTGELFF.

The table lists this clone with a few counts. This chain uses TRBV11-2 with TRBJ1-1; unclear D gene. The germline V gene has CDR1 SGHAT and CDR2 FQNNGV. Trimming stripped 3 bases from V and 1 base from J, with 6 bases between. The length of the CDR3 is 13 residues. CDR3 residues: CASSFNRNTEAFF. CDR3 nucleotides: TGTGCCAGCAGCTTCAACAGGAACACTGAAGCTTTCTTT.

In its sample, this clone was seen a few times. In DNA form, the CDR3 reads TGTGCCAGCAGCTTACGCCCCGGAGGCACTGAAGCTTTCTTT. Translating gives CASSLRPGGTEAFF. This chain connects TRBV11-1 to TRBJ1-1, with D unclear. V was clipped by 2 bases and J by 4 bases, with 11 bases between them. Germline V CDR1 and CDR2: SGHAT, FQDESV (reference sequence). The CDR3 length is 14 residues.

The chain uses TRBV28 and TRBJ2-7; 7 nucleotides line up with TRBD2. J lost 2 bases, V lost 1 base, and 8 bases had no gene match. The germline V gene encodes CDR1 MDHEN and CDR2 SYDVKM. This CDR3 spans 16 amino acids. CDR3 DNA: TGTGCCAGCAGTTTATCCGGCAGGGAGGGTGCCTACGAGCAGTACTTC. As protein: CASSLSGREGAYEQYF.

Only one count was recorded for this clone. The chain employs TRBV9 and TRBJ1-4; no clear D. Trimming took off 3 bases at V and 10 bases at J, with 19 bases between the two ends. Per the germline V gene, CDR1 is SGDLS and CDR2 is YYNGEE. The CDR3 sequence is 15 residues long. The CDR3 DNA reads as TGTGCCAGCAGCGGGGGTGTTGCAGGCATGGGAAAACTGTTTTTT. It is translated as CASSGGVAGMGKLFF.

As to this clone: Because the CDR3's place on the DNA is in doubt, the DNA is left out and the CDR3 is given as listed by TCRdb. The chain couples TRBV27 to TRBJ1-1; TRBD1, the D gene given by the table, was not confirmed from the DNA. Germline CDR1 and CDR2: MNHEY and SMNVEV (reference sequence). Both ends counted, the CDR3 spans 15 residues. The CDR3 reads CASSFFGQGGVRAFF.

This clone is a singleton in its sample. The chain joins TRBV7-2 to TRBJ2-5, with 10 bases identical to TRBD1. The CDR3 has 16 amino acids. The ends lost 5 bases at V and 4 bases at J; junction bases unmatched: 10. CDR1 is SGHTA and CDR2 is FQGNSA in the germline V gene. The CDR3 sequence is CASSKELDRGRETQYF. CDR3 bases: TGTGCCAGCAGCAAGGAATTAGACAGGGGGCGAGAGACCCAGTACTTC. Filled out from reference TRBV7-2 and TRBJ2-5, the complete variable domain reads GAGVSQSPSNKVTEKGKDVELRCDPISGHTALYWYRQSLGQGLEFLIYFQGNSAPDKSGLPSDRFSAERTGGSVSTLTIQRTQQEDSAVYLCASSKELDRGRETQYFGPGTRLLVL.

J is TRBJ2-2 and V is TRBV7-9; D is undetermined. This CDR3 comprises 16 residues. Between the trimmed V and J ends, which lost 5 bases and 4 bases, there was a span of 17 bases. Germline V lookup: CDR1 SEHNR, CDR2 FQNEAQ (reference sequence). In nucleotides, the CDR3 is TGTGCCAGCAGCCCCCCGGGCTCTTACGGCACCGGGGAGCTGTTTTTT. Amino acids: CASSPPGSYGTGELFF.

The chain is built from TRBV19 and TRBJ2-2; D is possibly TRBD1 or TRBD2 (5 bases each). This CDR3 region has 16 residues. The germline gives CDR1 LNHDA, CDR2 SQIVND (reference sequence). V was shortened by 4 bases and J by 4 bases, with 16 bases between the two germline ends. CDR3 DNA sequence: TGTGCCAGTAGTAGTTCCGTAGGGGCGGGCACCGGGGAGCTGTTTTTT. It encodes CASSSSVGAGTGELFF.